The source of this T cell receptor beta chain is a study of cytomegalovirus exposure and HLA in healthy donors (dated by TCRdb to the late 2010s). Looking at the study overall: In an earlier analysis of several hundred of the donors, approximately 260 Gb of sequence data and approximately 120 million unique TCR beta sequences from roughly 200 million T cells were reported. In a later genetic analysis, genome-wide SNP genotypes for about three fifths of the roughly 670 donors were used, and that subset was treated as a discovery cohort. Among roughly 400 genotyped donors of the cohort, an average of approximately 250,000 unique TCR beta nucleotide sequences were sequenced per donor, roughly 18% of them non-productive. To predict cytomegalovirus infection status, the study combined high-throughput TCR immunosequencing, statistical association of individual TCRs with disease status, and machine learning. The number of donors typed differed by locus, with about 629-640 for A, B, C, DRB1 and DQB1, over 500 for DQA1, 600 to 610 for DPA1, and 472 for DPB1. The genetic ancestry cluster associated with self-reported Caucasian donors included around 76% of the 350 to 500 genotyped donors. The study aimed to test whether cataloging public T cell receptors could reveal signatures of past pathogen exposure. An earlier analysis of fewer than 700 of the donors applied high-throughput TCR beta sequencing to assess whether each TCR beta V gene segment acted as functional or pseudogenic. Several DR-DQ haplotypes were treated as single units for association and clustering because of strong linkage in the cohort. In addition to the first cohort of approximately 650 subjects, a separate validation cohort of approximately 120 different subjects was used. The later analysis used no new phenotypic data to find candidate immune exposures, relying instead on TCR beta sequences and their occurrence across donors. HLA typing covered class I and class II loci at four-digit resolution. The study profiled the T cell repertoires of about 640 subjects by immunosequencing and related them to cytomegalovirus serostatus. An early release covering roughly 600 HLA-typed donors comprised about 300 gigabases of sequencing data and around 85 million unique TCR sequences. Alongside the repertoire data, information on donor age, sex, ethnicity and CMV serostatus was compiled. A later analysis re-analyzed previously published TCR beta repertoires from 550 to 700 donors and added high-resolution HLA genotyping to study TCR occurrence patterns. Every repertoire in the discovery cohort had been generated on one and the same sequencing platform. Broader findings and caveats from the paper: Roughly uniform sequencing depth across donors was assumed in presence/absence analyses, although this assumption may not hold. A cluster of highly shared sequence variants was judged likely to represent a technical artifact of the sequencing pipeline. In vitro tests confirmed that a few of the cytomegalovirus-associated TCR beta chains recognize cytomegalovirus antigens. When HLA alleles, especially DR and DQ, strongly co-occurred, TCR associations were difficult to assign to individual alleles. Because counts were too low, about 18 rarely observed V segments, including chromosome 9 orphons, were excluded from the earlier analysis of under 650 of the donors. An earlier analysis of 587 of the donors showed that most TCR beta V segments appeared in productive rearrangements either about 87% or about 30% of the time, which broadly matched IMGT annotations. Some IMGT-functional V segments, including TRBV6-2 and TRBV6-3, could not be distinguished by the 87-base-pair reads and were therefore excluded. A total of about 150 TCR beta chains were listed by the study as associated with cytomegalovirus. A further reported finding was that TCR beta sequences accurately predicted the HLA-A and HLA-B alleles for most subjects in the first cohort. Linkage disequilibrium might explain the correlated functional status among segregating V segments, but an unknown experimental factor could not be excluded. In a later analysis, most CMV-associated TCR beta chains were found to appear HLA-restricted, with HLA associations seemingly driven largely by CMV exposure. In a later analysis, the rate of TCR association differed among HLA loci, with DRB1 alleles having the most associated TCRs and HLA-C alleles having the fewest. Most TCR sequences were seen in very few donors, while some public TCRs were found in many individuals. Only TCR beta chains were sequenced in this cohort, and the absence of alpha or paired-chain data limited detectable features. Specific HLA alleles were associated with roughly 17,000 TCR beta sequences at a false discovery rate of 0.05 in a later analysis. The classifier was reported to diagnose cytomegalovirus status with high specificity and sensitivity in both the original cohort and the validation cohort. Because some donors lacked HLA typing at each locus, the association tests relied only on the typed subset. According to a later analysis, parvovirus B19, influenza, CMV and Epstein-Barr virus appeared linked to several top co-occurrence clusters. In a later analysis, HLA-associated TCR beta chains showed more clonal expansion and lower generation probabilities than non-associated chains that were equally common. The authors suggested that the approach could potentially be generalized to other disease states and immunological phenotypes. According to a later genetic analysis, donors in an Asian-associated ancestry cluster had fewer N-insertions in productive TCRs than the approximately 670-donor mean. An association between a missense DCLRE1C variant and V-gene and J-gene trimming of TCR beta chains was found in a later genetic analysis and replicated in an independent cohort. For the cohort, immune exposure information was limited to CMV serostatus.

This clone has a single count. The antigen it binds to is not known. The junction departs from the called germline gene at one end, perhaps through a read error. In total, 630 or so healthy bone marrow donors made up the cohort. Cohort members were all nominally healthy when sampled, although unrecorded immune exposures were likely present. The donor tested CMV seronegative and was one of the 352 seronegative cohort members. Every donor gave a peripheral blood sample, and the peripheral blood mononuclear cells from that sample were used for TCR beta sequencing. Genomic DNA was extracted from the blood cell samples with the Qiagen DNeasy Blood Extraction Kit. Library preparation employed the immunoSEQ multiplex PCR assay. A mixture of 60 forward primers for TCR Vbeta segments and 13 reverse primers for TCR Jbeta segments was used in the multiplex PCR. A multiplex PCR assay on genomic DNA amplified the CDR3 region of rearranged TCR beta genes. The amplified TCR beta libraries were sequenced on the Illumina HiSeq System as 87-base-pair reads. The paper's data handling went like this. A later analysis tallied some 79 million unique TCR beta chains across the 650 to 750 repertoires, and some 12 million of those chains were shared by two or more donors. Raw reads were error-corrected and collapsed into unique sequences by a nearest-neighbor algorithm in which closely related sequences were merged to remove PCR and sequencing errors. CDR3 sequences were aligned to IMGT reference sequences to assign V, D and J gene segments. Each retained sequence needed at least a six-nucleotide match to both a V gene segment and a J gene segment. A rearrangement counted as productive if the CDR3 had no stop codons and remained in frame with V and J, and every other rearrangement counted as non-productive. Following IMGT convention, CDR3 was defined as the stretch from the second conserved V-encoded cysteine up to the conserved J-encoded phenylalanine. The earlier analysis of around 640 of the donors excluded sequences that lacked an unambiguous match to a single V gene segment. In an earlier analysis of some 590 of the donors, V segments were called functional above 56.7% productive rearrangements and were called segregating when the between-donor standard deviation exceeded 5%. To diagnose cytomegalovirus status from the catalog of TCR beta chain sequences, a statistical classification framework was built. In a later analysis, TCR nucleotide sequences were compared against IMGT/GENE-DB human TR gene sequences so that V and J genes could be assigned. Using the TCRdist pipeline, a later analysis assigned CDR3 sequences along with most-parsimonious VDJ recombination scenarios. In a later analysis, each TCR beta chain was defined by its CDR3 amino acid sequence together with its V-gene family, and reads without a unique V-gene family were excluded. As a way to deal with suspected cross-contamination and a sequencing artifact, a later analysis dropped more than 500 nucleotide sequences that were highly shared and had low generation probability. A later analysis calculated a clonal expansion index for each public chain from normalized within-repertoire ranks of inferred template counts. In a later analysis, generation probabilities were computed with a VDJ recombination model fitted to out-of-frame rearrangements, and the resulting probabilities were checked against IGoR. In a later analysis, hypergeometric tests were used to score TCR-TCR, TCR-HLA and TCR-CMV co-occurrence, with a repertoire-size bias correction applied to TCR pairs. A later analysis estimated false discovery rates by permuting HLA or CMV assignments 20 times. In a later analysis, co-occurring TCRs were grouped using DBSCAN, and TCRdist sequence similarity was added for clustering within HLA-allele-positive subsets. Repertoires with fewer than 30,000 or more than 120,000 public chains were left out of co-occurrence clustering, as were five repertoires with anomalous nucleotide sharing. TCRdb limited this immuneACCESS table to in-frame rearrangements with V and J called. A share of clones is missing; checked studies link under half to unresolved V genes, and the rest is unexplained. D and trimming come from the DNA, and the V and J calls and clone size come from that table. The sample has under 200,000 clones on record, 75% to 90% of them singletons. The ten largest clones represent approximately 2.2% of the sample.

The CDR3 runs 16 amino acids, cysteine and phenylalanine included. Just CDR3 DNA is preserved here, 48 bases in frame from base 1. The germline V gene encodes CDR1 KGHSH and CDR2 LQKENI. Recombination connected TRBV18 to TRBJ2-6, with 7 central nucleotides matching TRBD1. The clonotype was recovered from a male donor in good health and CMV-seronegative. What was sequenced was PBMCs. The DNA reads as follows: TGTGCCAGCCCACCAAAGAGGGGGCTTGGGGCCAACGTCCTGACTTTC. Protein translation: CASPPKRGLGANVLTF.